This is a list of T cell receptor beta chains from one sample in a study of shared clonotypes between healthy human individuals. The data were produced by immunoSEQ multiplex PCR, yet TCRdb's version contains in-frame clones alone and is incomplete. The sample carries approximately 620,000 clones, 95% to 98% recorded once. Specimen: naive CD4+ T cells sorted from blood. The receptors here all came from a woman aged 25 to 45 in good health. Each CDR3 is given with its conserved first and last residue. The order of the fields is CDR3 DNA, CDR3 protein, D gene, V gene, clone size, J gene, CDR3 length. A D gene is named only where the DNA matches it firmly. The size entry is marked missing in some rows and otherwise reads once, few, many or a size class.

TGTGCCAGCAATAACAGGGTTAATGAAAAACTGTTTTTT	CASNNRVNEKLFF	NA	TRBV6-6	NA	TRBJ1-4	13
TGTGCCAGCAGAGGGGGCGGTCCTGACACAGATACGCAGTATTTT	CASRGGGPDTDTQYF	TRBD1	TRBV28	NA	TRBJ2-3	15
TGTGCCAGCAGTTACAGGTTTAGGGGACGAAAAAACTATGGCTACACCTTC	CASSYRFRGRKNYGYTF	NA	TRBV6-8	NA	TRBJ1-2	17
TGTGCCTGGAGCGCCCTAGCGGGGAGTTACGATGAGCAGTTCTTC	CAWSALAGSYDEQFF	TRBD2	TRBV30	NA	TRBJ2-1	15
TGTGCCAGCAGCTTAAGACAGAATTTGAACACTGAAGCTTTCTTT	CASSLRQNLNTEAFF	NA	TRBV7-2	NA	TRBJ1-1	15
TGTGCCAGCAGGTACAGCTCCTACGAGCAGTACTTC	CASRYSSYEQYF	NA	TRBV2	NA	TRBJ2-7	12
TGTGCCAGCACACTAGCGGGTTTCGGTGAGCAGTTCTTC	CASTLAGFGEQFF	TRBD2	TRBV27	NA	TRBJ2-1	13
TGCGCCAGCAGCTTGGCCCTGACAGGAAGCTACGAGCAGTACTTC	CASSLALTGSYEQYF	NA	TRBV5-1	NA	TRBJ2-7	15
TGTGCCAGCAGCCAAGATCCAATGACTAGCGGTACCTACAATGAGCAGTTCTTC	CASSQDPMTSGTYNEQFF	TRBD2	TRBV14	once	TRBJ2-1	18
TGCAGTGCTAGCTACAATGAGCAGTTCTTC	CSASYNEQFF	NA	TRBV20-1	once	TRBJ2-1	10
TGTGCCAGCAGGCGGACTAGCGGGAGATCCTCCTACGAGCAGTACTTC	CASRRTSGRSSYEQYF	TRBD2	TRBV7-8	once	TRBJ2-7	16
TGTGCCAGCAGCGTAGATAGCGGGATTAGCACCGGGGAGCTGTTTTTT	CASSVDSGISTGELFF	TRBD2	TRBV9	NA	TRBJ2-2	16
TGTGCCAGCAGCGCGGGACTAGCGGGAGTTAACGGGGAGCTGTTTTTT	CASSAGLAGVNGELFF	TRBD2	TRBV7-9	NA	TRBJ2-2	16
TGTGCCAGCTCACCACCGGGACTGACGAACTCTGGAAACACCATATATTTT	CASSPPGLTNSGNTIYF	NA	TRBV18	once	TRBJ1-3	17
TGTGCCAGCAGTTCGGACGGGAACTCTGGAAACACCATATATTTT	CASSSDGNSGNTIYF	NA	TRBV6-5	NA	TRBJ1-3	15
TGTGCCAGCAGGGAACAGGGAACCTCCTACGAGCAGTACTTC	CASREQGTSYEQYF	NA	TRBV6-5	NA	TRBJ2-7	14
TGTGCCAGTAGTACTACAGGGAAAGGGAACACCGGGGAGCTGTTTTTT	CASSTTGKGNTGELFF	NA	TRBV19	NA	TRBJ2-2	16
TGCGCCAGCAGCTTGGCCGCAAGATCGAACACCGGGGAGCTGTTTTTT	CASSLAARSNTGELFF	NA	TRBV5-1	NA	TRBJ2-2	16
TGTGCCAGCAGTGAGGGGAACAGGGGGCCCTACGAGCAGTACTTC	CASSEGNRGPYEQYF	TRBD1	TRBV2	NA	TRBJ2-7	15
TGTGCCAGCAGCCAAGATTTAGGCAGAGATACGCAGTATTTT	CASSQDLGRDTQYF	NA	TRBV14	NA	TRBJ2-3	14
TGTGCCAGCAGCCCTGGACTAGGATCTTACGAGCAGTACTTC	CASSPGLGSYEQYF	TRBD2	TRBV7-9	NA	TRBJ2-7	14
TGTGCCATCAGTGGCTTCGGGTCGGGTTTGGCCCAGTACTTC	CAISGFGSGLAQYF	NA	TRBV10-3	NA	TRBJ2-5	14
TGTGCCAGCAGTTACTCTAGCGGACAAGAGACCCAGTACTTC	CASSYSSGQETQYF	NA	TRBV6-5	NA	TRBJ2-5	14
TGTGCCAGCAGCTTCACCGGTGGGGGGTATACGGGAGGCTACACCTTC	CASSFTGGGYTGGYTF	NA	TRBV5-4	NA	TRBJ1-2	16
TGCGCCAGCAGCGCGTCCGGACCGACAGGGAGCTTCGGAAAACTGTTTTTT	CASSASGPTGSFGKLFF	TRBD1	TRBV5-1	NA	TRBJ1-4	17
TGTGCCAGCAGCCAAGAACGAGGATATGAGTCCTACGAGCAGTACTTC	CASSQERGYESYEQYF	NA	TRBV4-2	NA	TRBJ2-7	16
TGTGCCAGCAGCTTAGCGATGGGACTAGCGGGAGGCCAGCAGTTCTTC	CASSLAMGLAGGQQFF	TRBD2	TRBV7-2	NA	TRBJ2-1	16
TGTGCCAGCAGTTACTCAGGAAAAGGCAATCAGCCCCAGCATTTT	CASSYSGKGNQPQHF	NA	TRBV6-6	NA	TRBJ1-5	15
TGTGCCAGTCTCCTCGCCGGGGGGGACTACAATGAGCAGTTCTTC	CASLLAGGDYNEQFF	TRBD2	TRBV27	NA	TRBJ2-1	15
TGTGCCAGCAGCTTACGTGGATACAGTGAAAAACTGTTTTTT	CASSLRGYSEKLFF	NA	TRBV5-5	NA	TRBJ1-4	14
TGCGCCAGCAGCTTGGGTGACGCGGGAAGCACTGAAGCTTTCTTT	CASSLGDAGSTEAFF	NA	TRBV5-1	NA	TRBJ1-1	15